The 19 T cell receptor beta chains given below trace back to one sample, sequenced in a study of cytomegalovirus exposure and HLA in healthy donors. TCRdb keeps only in-frame clones here, not all; method: immunoSEQ multiplex PCR. This table holds about 240,000 clones, around 87% found once. Sequenced: PBMCs. These receptors originate from a woman in her thirties in good health and CMV-seropositive.

The rearrangement joins TRBV19 to TRBJ1-2; D is undetermined. Looked up from germline, CDR1 is LNHDA and CDR2 is SQIVND (reference sequence). Trimming took off 7 bases at V and 0 bases at J, with 9 bases between the two ends. The CDR3 is made up of 13 amino acids. CDR3 region: CASNREANYGYTF. CDR3 sequence (DNA): TGTGCCAGTAATCGAGAAGCTAACTATGGCTACACCTTC.

This clone was observed once. This rearrangement joins TRBV6-5 to TRBJ2-5, with D tentatively TRBD1 (5 bases). Trimming cost V 4 bases and J 2 bases, with 11 bases left between them. Germline-derived CDR1 and CDR2 are MNHEY and SVGAGI. This CDR3 has 14 amino acids. The CDR3 loop is CASSLLRTQETQYF. In DNA, the CDR3 is TGTGCCAGCAGTTTACTCCGGACACAAGAGACCCAGTACTTC.

The gene calls are TRBV5-1 and TRBJ1-3, with TRBD1 matching over 9 bases. Germline loops: CDR1 SGHRS, CDR2 YFSETQ. The CDR3 consists of 16 residues. The trim removed 0 bases at V and 4 bases at J, leaving 5 bases unmatched. The CDR3 coding sequence is TGCGCCAGCAGCTTGGAGGGACAGGGATGGGGAAACACCATATATTTT. Its translation: CASSLEGQGWGNTIYF.

CDR3 sequence: CASSEWGWGITDTQYF. In DNA form, the CDR3 reads TGTGCCAGCAGTGAATGGGGCTGGGGAATCACAGATACGCAGTATTTT. The chain joins TRBV6-1 to TRBJ2-3; perhaps TRBD1 as D (5 bases). V lost 2 bases to trimming and J lost 2 bases, with 14 bases between them. The CDR3 runs to 16 residues. From germline, CDR1 is MNHNS and CDR2 SASEGT.

The chain employs TRBV5-1 and TRBJ2-5, with a tentative D call TRBD2 (5 bases). The germline gives CDR1 SGHRS, CDR2 YFSETQ. This CDR3 contains 17 residues. The germline V and J ends were trimmed by 0 bases and 4 bases, with 19 bases remaining between them. The CDR3: CASSLAPFAGIGETQYF. The DNA of the CDR3 is TGCGCCAGCAGCTTGGCTCCCTTTGCGGGTATAGGAGAGACCCAGTACTTC. Complete variable domain (other parts from reference TRBV5-1 and TRBJ2-5): KAGVTQTPRYLIKTRGQQVTLSCSPISGHRSVSWYQQTPGQGLQFLFEYFSETQRNKGNFPGRFSGRQFSNSRSEMNVSTLELGDSALYLCASSLAPFAGIGETQYFGPGTRLLVL.

V and J are TRBV7-9 and TRBJ2-1, with TRBD1 as a possible D gene (5 bases). Trimming removed 2 bases at V and 4 bases at J, with 21 bases between. Per germline, CDR1 SEHNR and CDR2 FQNEAQ (reference sequence). The CDR3 spans 18 residues. The CDR3 DNA reads TGTGCCAGCAGCTTATTTGGACACAGCTTTAACCCATACAATGAGCAGTTCTTC. Translating gives CASSLFGHSFNPYNEQFF.

The chain uses TRBV11-2 and TRBJ1-2; D remains ambiguous. Germline V gene lookup returns CDR1 SGHAT and CDR2 FQNNGV. Trimming took 3 bases from V and 5 from J, leaving 10 bases between them. The CDR3 is 13 residues long. Written as DNA, the CDR3 is TGTGCCAGCAGCTTGGCAGGAATGTATGGCTACACCTTC. Protein product: CASSLAGMYGYTF.

This clone came up once. This chain connects TRBV27 to TRBJ1-5; unclear D gene. The germline V gene has CDR1 MNHEY and CDR2 SMNVEV (reference sequence). V lost 5 bases, J lost 0 bases, and 11 bases lay in between. CDR3 length: 15 amino acids. In DNA, the CDR3 is TGTGCCAGCAGTCCCGACACGAATAGCAATCAGCCCCAGCATTTT. It is translated as CASSPDTNSNQPQHF.

This clone was seen a single time. The rearrangement links TRBV6-5 to TRBJ2-3; 10 positions match TRBD1. Germline V gene lookup returns CDR1 MNHEY and CDR2 SVGAGI. V lost 8 bases, J lost 4 bases, and 3 bases stayed unmatched. This CDR3 comprises 13 residues. The CDR3 DNA is TGTGCCAGCGCTGGGACAGGGGCAGATACGCAGTATTTT. Translated: CASAGTGADTQYF.

The chain is built from TRBV28 and TRBJ1-2; no definite D call. The CDR3 has 13 residues. Germline V gene sequence: CDR1 MDHEN, CDR2 SYDVKM. The ends were cut back, 7 bases at V and 7 bases at J, with 16 bases in the middle. This CDR3 reads CASTPISGLGYTF. The DNA of the CDR3 is TGTGCCAGCACCCCGATCAGCGGCCTTGGCTACACCTTC.

The J gene is TRBJ1-5, the V gene TRBV4-1; a possible D gene is TRBD1 (5 bases). This CDR3 contains 19 residues. Germline V gives CDR1 MGHRA, CDR2 YSYEKL. The V end lost 0 bases, the J end lost 0 bases, and 18 bases lay between the germline ends. The DNA for the CDR3 is TGCGCCAGCAGCCAAGATTTAATAAGGGGCCTTTATAGCAATCAGCCCCAGCATTTT. Its protein is CASSQDLIRGLYSNQPQHF.

The V gene is TRBV7-6, the J gene TRBJ2-1, with 9 bases matching TRBD2. V was pared by 1 base and J by 10 bases, with 8 bases of the junction left unmatched. The CDR3 runs to 15 residues. CDR1 is SGHVS, CDR2 FNYEAQ, per germline. This CDR3 reads CASSLVSGSLGEQFF. CDR3 nucleotide sequence: TGTGCCAGCAGCTTAGTTAGCGGGAGTCTAGGCGAGCAGTTCTTC.

The chain carries TRBV4-2 and TRBJ2-7, with no clear D. V lost 1 base and J 5 bases, leaving 12 bases between the germline ends. Per the germline V gene, CDR1 is LGHNA and CDR2 is YNFKEQ. There are 14 residues in the CDR3. The CDR3 DNA sequence: TGTGCCAGCAGCCAAGTGGTAACGGTTAACGAGCAGTACTTC. It translates to CASSQVVTVNEQYF.

The chain has TRBV10-3 and TRBJ1-1; 9 nucleotides line up with TRBD1. Trimming removed 4 bases from V and 3 bases from J; junction bases left unmatched: 3. CDR3 length equals 14 residues. CDR1 is ENHRY and CDR2 is SYGVKD in the germline V gene. The CDR3 DNA reads as TGTGCCATCAGTGTGGACAGGGGAGACACTGAAGCTTTCTTT. This codes for CAISVDRGDTEAFF.

This chain joins TRBV7-2 and TRBJ1-5; perhaps TRBD1 as D (5 bases). CDR3 size: 14 residues. CDR1 and CDR2 from the germline V gene are SGHTA and FQGNSA. V was pared by 1 base and J by 7 bases, with 11 bases between. In DNA, the CDR3 is TGTGCCAGCAGCTTAGAAGCATCAGGGCAGCCCCAGCATTTT. This translates into CASSLEASGQPQHF.

The chain links TRBV5-4 to TRBJ1-4, with D possibly matching TRBD1 (5 bases). The CDR3 has 15 residues. CDR1 and CDR2 from the germline V gene are SGHNT and YYREEE (reference sequence). The V end was cut by 3 bases, the J end by 0 bases, with 9 bases between. The CDR3 nucleotides are TGTGCCAGCAGCTCACCAGGGTCAACTAATGAAAAACTGTTTTTT. This translates into CASSSPGSTNEKLFF.

The chain couples TRBV27 to TRBJ2-1; 7 bases map to TRBD2. Germline trimming cut 8 bases from V and 4 bases from J; bases unmatched to any gene: 11. CDR1 and CDR2 (germline): MNHEY, SMNVEV (reference sequence). The CDR3 length is 15 residues. CDR3 protein: CASCAAGVSYNEQFF. CDR3 DNA: TGTGCCAGCTGCGCCGCGGGAGTATCATACAATGAGCAGTTCTTC.

The V and J genes are TRBV29-1 and TRBJ1-5, with D tentatively TRBD1 (5 bases). The V end lost 6 bases, the J end lost 6 bases, and 15 bases lay between the germline ends. This CDR3 comprises 13 residues. CDR1 and CDR2 from the germline V gene are SQVTM and ANQGSEA. The chain's CDR3 is CSVGGGETQPQHF. CDR3 DNA: TGCAGCGTGGGGGGAGGGGAGACTCAGCCCCAGCATTTT.

This chain uses TRBV2 with TRBJ2-3; 11 positions agree with TRBD1. The CDR3 loop spans 14 amino acids. V dropped 6 bases and J dropped 4; count of bases not matched to a gene: 3. Germline V gene lookup returns CDR1 SNHLY and CDR2 FYNNEI. CDR3: CASRDRGLADTQYF. The CDR3 DNA sequence: TGTGCCAGCAGGGACAGGGGGCTCGCAGATACGCAGTATTTT.